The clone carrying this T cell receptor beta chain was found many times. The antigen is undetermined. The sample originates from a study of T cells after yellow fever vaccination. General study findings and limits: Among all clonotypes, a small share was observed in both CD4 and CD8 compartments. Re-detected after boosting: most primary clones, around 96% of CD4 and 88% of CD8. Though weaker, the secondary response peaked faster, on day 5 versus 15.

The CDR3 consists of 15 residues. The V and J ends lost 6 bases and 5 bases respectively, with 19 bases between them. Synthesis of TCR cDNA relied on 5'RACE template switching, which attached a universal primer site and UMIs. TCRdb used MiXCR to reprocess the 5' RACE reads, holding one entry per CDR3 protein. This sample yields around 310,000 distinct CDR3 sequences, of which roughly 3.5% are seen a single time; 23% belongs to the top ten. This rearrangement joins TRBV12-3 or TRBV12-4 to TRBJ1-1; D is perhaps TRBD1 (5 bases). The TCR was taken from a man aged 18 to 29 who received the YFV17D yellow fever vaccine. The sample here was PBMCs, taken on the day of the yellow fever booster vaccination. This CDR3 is CASSPQGTRRTEAFF. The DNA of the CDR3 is TGTGCCAGCAGCCCTCAAGGGACGAGGCGGACTGAAGCTTTCTTT.